The clone carrying this T cell receptor beta chain was counted ten times or more. Antigen: not known. With the ViraFEST assay, the study expanded antigen-specific CD4+ T cells using viral peptide pools, then sequenced them. Culture lasted about ten days before CD4+ T cell isolation. Each culture well received approximately 2 million PBMC. These cells were then cultured in IMDM with 9.5 to 10 IU/ml IL-2 and roughly 10 ug/ml peptides. Half-medium exchanges with IL-2 medium took place on days 3 and 7. The CDR3 spans 15 residues. The V and J ends lost 1 base and 5 bases, in that order; junction bases with no gene match: 4. CDR1 and CDR2 (germline): LGHDT, YNNKEL (reference sequence). The protocol was immunoSEQ multiplex PCR, while the TCRdb copy is restricted to in-frame clones and leaves out a portion. The sample carries approximately 30,000 clones, roughly two thirds recorded once. The sample is drawn from a study of vaccination effects on CD4 cells after COVID-19.

The chain links TRBV3-1 (or the pseudogene TRBV3-2) to TRBJ2-7; 11 bases are a match to TRBD2. This specimen consisted of CD4+ T cells from PBMCs cultured with HCoV-229E spike peptides, obtained before COVID-19 vaccination. This clonotype originated in a human donor who received a COVID-19 vaccine. The CDR3 region has the DNA TGTGCCAGCAGCCAAGTGCTAGCGGGAGGCGACGAGCAGTACTTC. This sequence encodes CASSQVLAGGDEQYF.